This T cell receptor beta chain was sequenced for a study of blood T cell repertoires in COVID-19. Study as a whole: From the United States, Italy and Spain came samples of acute and convalescent COVID-19.

Assay: immunoSEQ multiplex PCR; the TCRdb copy retains only in-frame clones and omits some. The data contain about 170,000 clones, roughly 83% of them singletons. Symptom resolution, clearance, or two negative PCRs marked donors in Cohort 3 as recovered. V shed 3 bases, J shed 5 bases, and the junction held 11 bases outside the gene matches. The germline CDR1 and CDR2 sequences are SGHNT and YYREEE (reference sequence). This CDR3 is built from 17 residues. Sequencing input: PBMCs or T cells enriched from blood (not recorded which). The clonotype originates from a woman between 50 and 59 years old who had recovered from COVID-19. V usage is TRBV5-4 and J usage is TRBJ2-3, with TRBD2 matching 11 bases. The CDR3 DNA reads TGTGCCAGCAGCTGGGACCCTAGCGGGGGGCCGGTAGATACGCAGTATTTT. Translating gives CASSWDPSGGPVDTQYF.